The 2 T cell receptor beta chains below were found in one sample sequenced in a study of blood T cell repertoires in COVID-19. Data came from immunoSEQ multiplex PCR; TCRdb stores just in-frame clones and leaves some out. Here the sample spans some 150,000 clones, roughly 80% being singletons. Material: peripheral blood. The source is a human donor in a cohort sampled during active COVID-19.

This clone was seen repeatedly, ten times or more. The chain recombines TRBV3-1 (or the pseudogene TRBV3-2) with TRBJ1-5; TRBD1 is a possible D gene (6 bases). V lost 1 base and J 5 bases, leaving 18 bases between the germline ends. The germline V gene has CDR1 LGHDT and CDR2 YNNKEL (reference sequence). CDR3 length: 17 residues. CDR3 in amino acids: CASSQGRGDTGYQPQHF. The CDR3 DNA reads TGTGCCAGCAGCCAAGGGCGGGGGGACACCGGGTATCAGCCCCAGCATTTT.

In this sample, this clone turned up a few times. The chain recombines TRBV14 with TRBJ2-2; 9 positions match TRBD2. The CDR3 has 17 amino acids. Losses at the gene ends were 4 bases for V and 1 base for J; bases not matched to a gene: 7. Germline lookup yields CDR1 SGHDN and CDR2 FVKESK. CDR3 DNA sequence: TGTGCCAGCAGCCCCCTTAGCGGGGGTCGGAACACCGGGGAGCTGTTTTTT. Translation gives CASSPLSGGRNTGELFF.